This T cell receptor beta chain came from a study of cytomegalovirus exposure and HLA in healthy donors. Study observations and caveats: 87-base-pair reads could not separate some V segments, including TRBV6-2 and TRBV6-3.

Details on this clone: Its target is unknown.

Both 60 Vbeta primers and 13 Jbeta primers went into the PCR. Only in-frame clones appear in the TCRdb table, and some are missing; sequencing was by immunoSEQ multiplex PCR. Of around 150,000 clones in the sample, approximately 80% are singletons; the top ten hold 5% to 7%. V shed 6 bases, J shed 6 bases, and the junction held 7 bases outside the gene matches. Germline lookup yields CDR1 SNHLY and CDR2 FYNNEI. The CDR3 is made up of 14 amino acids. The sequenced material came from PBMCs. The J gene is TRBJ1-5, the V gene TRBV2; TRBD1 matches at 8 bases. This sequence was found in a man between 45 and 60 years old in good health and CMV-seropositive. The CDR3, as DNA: TGTGCCAGCAGCGAAACAGGGGGGGGTCAGCCCCAGCATTTT. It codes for CASSETGGGQPQHF.